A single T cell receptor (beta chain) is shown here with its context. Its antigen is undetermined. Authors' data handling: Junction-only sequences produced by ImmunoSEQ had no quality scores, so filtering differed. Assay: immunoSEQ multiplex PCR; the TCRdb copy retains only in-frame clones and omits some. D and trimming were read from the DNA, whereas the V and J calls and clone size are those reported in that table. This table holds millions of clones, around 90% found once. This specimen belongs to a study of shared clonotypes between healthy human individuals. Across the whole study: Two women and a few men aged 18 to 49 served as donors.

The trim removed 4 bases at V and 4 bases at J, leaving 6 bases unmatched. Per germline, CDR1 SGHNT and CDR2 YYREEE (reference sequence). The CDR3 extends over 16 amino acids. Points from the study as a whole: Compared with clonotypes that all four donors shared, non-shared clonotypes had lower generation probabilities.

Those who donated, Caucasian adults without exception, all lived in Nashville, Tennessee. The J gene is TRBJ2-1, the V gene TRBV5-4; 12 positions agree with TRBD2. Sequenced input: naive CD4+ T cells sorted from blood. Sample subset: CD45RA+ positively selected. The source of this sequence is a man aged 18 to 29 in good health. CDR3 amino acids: CASSRTGLAGYNEQFF. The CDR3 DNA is TGTGCCAGCAGCCGGACCGGACTAGCGGGGTACAATGAGCAGTTCTTC.